This T cell receptor (beta chain) was identified during a study of vaccination effects on CD4 cells after COVID-19. Ahead of sequencing, the ViraFEST assay grew antigen-specific CD4+ T cells using viral peptide pools. Culture lasted 10 days before CD4+ T cell isolation. Vaccine recipients, nucleocapsid antibody negative, had no prior SARS-CoV-2 infection. Regarding this clone: Its target is unknown.

The assay was immunoSEQ multiplex PCR, and TCRdb's table has in-frame clones only and misses some. Here the sample spans over 60,000 clones, approximately 76% being singletons. This CDR3 spans 13 amino acids. V was pared by 5 bases and J by 5 bases, with 4 bases of the junction left unmatched. Germline V CDR1 and CDR2: SGHTA, FQGTGA. This chain joins TRBV7-3 and TRBJ2-5, with 8 positions matching TRBD1. The specimen was CD4+ T cells from PBMCs cultured with HCoV-NL63 spike peptides, collected before COVID-19 vaccination. This receptor was identified in a human donor who received a COVID-19 vaccine. The CDR3 DNA sequence: TGTGCCAGCAGCAAGGACAGGGCCGAGACCCAGTACTTC. It is translated as CASSKDRAETQYF. The full variable domain, rest sourced from reference TRBV7-3 and TRBJ2-5, is GAGVSQTPSNKVTEKGKYVELRCDPISGHTALYWYRQSLGQGPEFLIYFQGTGAADDSGLPNDRFFAVRPEGSVSTLKIQRTERGDSAVYLCASSKDRAETQYFGPGTRLLVL.